These 20 T cell receptor beta chains were all obtained from the same sample, sequenced in a study of cytomegalovirus exposure and HLA in healthy donors. It was with 60 Vbeta and 13 Jbeta primers that the PCR ran. Clones were sequenced by immunoSEQ multiplex PCR, and TCRdb holds only the in-frame ones, with some missing. This table holds about 120,000 clones, 60% to 70% found once. Sequences were obtained from PBMCs. All receptors derive from a woman in her thirties or forties in good health and CMV-seropositive.

In its sample, this clone was seen a few times. The chain is built from TRBV9 and TRBJ1-1, with D uncertain. This CDR3 spans 13 amino acids. V lost 3 bases and J 1 base, leaving 7 bases between the germline ends. Germline values: CDR1 SGDLS, CDR2 YYNGEE. The CDR3 spells CASSGFGNTEAFF. DNA for the CDR3: TGTGCCAGCAGCGGCTTCGGGAACACTGAAGCTTTCTTT. Variable domain in full (rest from reference TRBV9 and TRBJ1-1): DSGVTQTPKHLITATGQRVTLRCSPRSGDLSVYWYQQSLDQGLQFLIQYYNGEERAKGNILERFSAQQFPDLHSELNLSSLELGDSALYFCASSGFGNTEAFFGQGTRLTVV.

The CDR3 loop is CATSRDQGTLLFF. The CDR3 nucleotides are TGTGCCACCAGCAGAGATCAGGGAACCCTTTTGTTTTTT. The chain combines TRBV15 with TRBJ2-2, with D perhaps matching TRBD1 (5 bases). This CDR3 contains 13 residues. V lost 0 bases and J 15 bases, leaving 14 bases between the germline ends. The germline V gene has CDR1 LNHNV and CDR2 YYDKDF (reference sequence).

The chain has TRBV7-2 and TRBJ2-7, with no clear D. The germline V gene has CDR1 SGHTA and CDR2 FQGNSA. Trimming shortened V by 1 base and J by 4 bases, and 11 bases separated the two germline ends. This CDR3 region has 14 residues. DNA of the CDR3: TGTGCCAGCAGCTTAGTAGGCGCGGAGTACGAGCAGTACTTC. Translated, it gives CASSLVGAEYEQYF. Variable domain in full (rest from reference TRBV7-2 and TRBJ2-7): GAGVSQSPSNKVTEKGKDVELRCDPISGHTALYWYRQSLGQGLEFLIYFQGNSAPDKSGLPSDRFSAERTGGSVSTLTIQRTQQEDSAVYLCASSLVGAEYEQYFGPGTRLTVT.

The V gene is TRBV29-1, the J gene TRBJ2-7; D possibly corresponds to TRBD1 (5 bases). This CDR3 is built from 14 residues. With 6 bases removed from V and 4 bases from J, the gap between germline ends came to 19 bases. Germline lookup yields CDR1 SQVTM and CDR2 ANQGSEA. The CDR3, as DNA: TGCAGCGTCGCAGGGCCCTCATTGGATTACGAGCAGTACTTC. It yields the protein CSVAGPSLDYEQYF.

This clone was picked up a small number of times. The chain carries TRBV4-1 and TRBJ2-5; the match to TRBD1 covers 9 bases. Looked up from germline, CDR1 is MGHRA and CDR2 is YSYEKL. The CDR3 runs 15 residues. V gave up 1 base and J gave up 5 bases; unmatched junction bases: 5. Here the CDR3 DNA reads TGCGCCAGCAGCCAAGGGGACAGGGACCCGGAGACCCAGTACTTC. This codes for CASSQGDRDPETQYF.

The rearrangement joins TRBV5-6 to TRBJ2-2, with TRBD1 as a possible D gene (6 bases). V was shortened by 2 bases and J by 5 bases, with 16 bases between the two germline ends. Germline V CDR1 and CDR2: SGHDT, YYEEEE. This CDR3 contains 16 residues. This chain's CDR3 is CASSLRQAGLTGELFF. The CDR3 DNA sequence: TGTGCCAGCAGCTTAAGACAGGCTGGCCTTACCGGGGAGCTGTTTTTT.

The V gene is TRBV18, the J gene TRBJ2-2; D gene unclear. Trimming removed 3 bases at V and 0 bases at J, with 11 bases between. The germline V gene has CDR1 KGHSH and CDR2 LQKENI. This CDR3 spans 16 amino acids. The CDR3 DNA reads as TGTGCCAGCTCACCGGTAACCCCAGCGAACACCGGGGAGCTGTTTTTT. Its protein product is CASSPVTPANTGELFF. Based on the CDR3 plus reference TRBV18 and TRBJ2-2, the full variable domain is NAGVMQNPRHLVRRRGQEARLRCSPMKGHSHVYWYRQLPEEGLKFMVYLQKENIIDESGMPKERFSAEFPKEGPSILRIQQVVRGDSAAYFCASSPVTPANTGELFFGEGSRLTVL.

This clone has just a few counts. This chain connects TRBV27 to TRBJ2-1, with 8 bases that match TRBD2. V dropped 3 bases and J dropped 3; count of bases not matched to a gene: 4. The CDR3 totals 15 residues. Germline CDR1 and CDR2: MNHEY and SMNVEV (reference sequence). The CDR3 DNA sequence: TGTGCCAGCAGTTTGACGGGACTAGTCTACAATGAGCAGTTCTTC. This codes for CASSLTGLVYNEQFF.

The J gene is TRBJ1-1, the V gene TRBV30; 7 bases align to TRBD1. The CDR3 is made up of 15 amino acids. Germline V gene sequence: CDR1 GTSNPN, CDR2 SVGIG (reference sequence). J lost 8 bases, V lost 1 base, and 13 bases had no gene match. CDR3 nucleotide sequence: TGTGCCTGGAGTGCATCCCCCTCAGGGGGTAGGGAAGCTTTCTTT. Translated: CAWSASPSGGREAFF. The whole variable domain, filled in from reference TRBV30 and TRBJ1-1, reads SQTIHQWPATLVQPVGSPLSLECTVEGTSNPNLYWYRQAAGRGLQLLFYSVGIGQISSEVPQNLSASRPQDRQFILSSKKLLLSDSGFYLCAWSASPSGGREAFFGQGTRLTVV.

The chain recombines TRBV9 with TRBJ2-2, with a possible D match to TRBD2 (5 bases). The germline gives CDR1 SGDLS, CDR2 YYNGEE. Trimming removed 7 bases at V and 0 bases at J, with 10 bases between. This CDR3 has 14 amino acids. As DNA, the CDR3 is TGTGCCAGCGCCTGGACTTCGAACACCGGGGAGCTGTTTTTT. This translates into CASAWTSNTGELFF.

The rearrangement links TRBV15 to TRBJ1-5; no definite D call. This CDR3 has 14 amino acids. Germline CDR1 is LNHNV and CDR2 is YYDKDF (reference sequence). With 1 base removed from V and 0 bases from J, the gap between germline ends came to 4 bases. The CDR3: CATSRVSSNQPQHF. CDR3 nucleotides: TGTGCCACCAGCAGAGTCAGTAGCAATCAGCCCCAGCATTTT. The complete variable domain, with remaining parts taken from reference TRBV15 and TRBJ1-5, reads DAMVIQNPRYQVTQFGKPVTLSCSQTLNHNVMYWYQQKSSQAPKLLFHYYDKDFNNEADTPDNFQSRRPNTSFCFLDIRSPGLGDTAMYLCATSRVSSNQPQHFGDGTRLSIL.

This clone showed up just a few times. J is TRBJ1-1 and V is TRBV7-2; 7 bases agree with TRBD1. Looked up from germline, CDR1 is SGHTA and CDR2 is FQGNSA. CDR3 length: 15 amino acids. Trimming removed 4 bases from V and 4 bases from J; junction bases left unmatched: 9. The CDR3 sequence is CASSSRRTGGTEAFF. The CDR3 DNA reads TGTGCCAGCAGCTCAAGAAGGACAGGCGGCACTGAAGCTTTCTTT.

V gene TRBV7-8 combines with J gene TRBJ2-5; a weak D match, TRBD2 (6 bases). The CDR3 contains 13 residues. V lost 5 bases to trimming and J lost 5 bases, with 12 bases between them. Germline lookup yields CDR1 SGHVS and CDR2 FQNEAQ. Here the CDR3 reads CASSNGGLETQYF. The CDR3 coding sequence is TGTGCCAGCAGCAACGGGGGACTCGAGACCCAGTACTTC. Combining the CDR3 with reference TRBV7-8 and TRBJ2-5 gives the whole variable domain GAGVSQSPRYKVAKRGQDVALRCDPISGHVSLFWYQQALGQGPEFLTYFQNEAQLDKSGLPSDRFFAERPEGSVSTLKIQRTQQEDSAVYLCASSNGGLETQYFGPGTRLLVL.

The chain uses TRBV29-1 and TRBJ1-1; 7 positions agree with TRBD1. This CDR3 contains 15 residues. The V gene's germline CDR1 is SQVTM and CDR2 ANQGSEA. V was clipped by 5 bases and J by 1 base; unmatched bases: 10. CDR3 region: CSVFEGAGGNTEAFF. CDR3 sequence (DNA): TGCAGCGTTTTTGAGGGAGCAGGGGGGAACACTGAAGCTTTCTTT.

The chain recombines TRBV18 with TRBJ2-2; D call uncertain. V lost 2 bases, J lost 1 base, and 8 bases lay in between. The germline CDR1 and CDR2 sequences are KGHSH and LQKENI. The CDR3 extends over 15 amino acids. CDR3 protein: CASSPFQENTGELFF. The CDR3 DNA reads as TGTGCCAGCTCACCATTCCAGGAGAACACCGGGGAGCTGTTTTTT.

The chain carries TRBV5-1 and TRBJ2-1, with 7 bases identical to TRBD1. The trim removed 4 bases at V and 4 bases at J, leaving 5 bases unmatched. The CDR3 is made up of 14 amino acids. Germline CDR1 SGHRS, CDR2 YFSETQ. CDR3 coding DNA: TGCGCCAGCAGCCCGGGGACAGCATACAATGAGCAGTTCTTC. Translation gives CASSPGTAYNEQFF.

The V gene is TRBV23-1, the J gene TRBJ2-1; 11 positions agree with TRBD2. TRBV23-1 is recorded as an ORF, its role being uncertain. The CDR3 is made up of 14 amino acids. V lost 4 bases and J lost 8; bases outside the gene matches: 4. CDR3 amino acids: CASSLGLADDEQFF. The CDR3 DNA sequence: TGCGCCAGCAGTCTGGGACTAGCGGACGATGAGCAGTTCTTC.

CDR3 protein: CASATKGANVLTF. The DNA for the CDR3 is TGTGCCAGCGCAACAAAAGGGGCCAACGTCCTGACTTTC. The J gene is TRBJ2-6, the V gene TRBV18; no clear D gene. This CDR3 has 13 amino acids. Germline assignment: CDR1 KGHSH and CDR2 LQKENI. The V and J ends lost 8 bases and 4 bases respectively, with 9 bases between them.

The chain carries TRBV27 and TRBJ1-5, with D unresolved. Germline loops: CDR1 MNHEY, CDR2 SMNVEV (reference sequence). V dropped 3 bases and J dropped 4 bases, with 7 bases sitting between them. This CDR3 is 13 amino acids long. The CDR3 DNA follows: TGTGCCAGCAGTTTCGGAGGGAATCAGCCCCAGCATTTT. Translated, it gives CASSFGGNQPQHF.

The J gene is TRBJ2-3, the V gene TRBV27; 7 bases map to TRBD2. Germline V gene lookup returns CDR1 MNHEY and CDR2 SMNVEV (reference sequence). The CDR3 spans 15 residues. The V segment lost 3 bases and the J segment 6 bases; nucleotides outside the gene matches: 9. The CDR3 loop reads CASSFRAGGWDTQYF. CDR3 nucleotides: TGTGCCAGCAGTTTTAGGGCCGGGGGGTGGGATACGCAGTATTTT.